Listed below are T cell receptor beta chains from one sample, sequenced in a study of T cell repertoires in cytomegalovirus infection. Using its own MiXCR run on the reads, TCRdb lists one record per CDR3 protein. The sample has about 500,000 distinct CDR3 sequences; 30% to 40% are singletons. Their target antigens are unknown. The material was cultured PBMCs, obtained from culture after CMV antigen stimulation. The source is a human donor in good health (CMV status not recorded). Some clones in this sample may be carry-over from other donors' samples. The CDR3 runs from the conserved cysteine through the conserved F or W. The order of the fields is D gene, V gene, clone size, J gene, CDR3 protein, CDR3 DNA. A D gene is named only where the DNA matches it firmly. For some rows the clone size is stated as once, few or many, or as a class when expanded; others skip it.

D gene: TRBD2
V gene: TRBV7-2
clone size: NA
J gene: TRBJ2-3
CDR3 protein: CASSPLAGVLADTQYF
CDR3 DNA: TGTGCCAGCAGCCCACTAGCGGGAGTGCTCGCAGATACGCAGTATTTT

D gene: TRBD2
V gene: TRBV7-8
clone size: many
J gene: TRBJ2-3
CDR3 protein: CASSSSLAGTDTQYF
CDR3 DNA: TGTGCCAGCAGCAGTTCACTAGCGGGGACAGATACGCAGTATTTT

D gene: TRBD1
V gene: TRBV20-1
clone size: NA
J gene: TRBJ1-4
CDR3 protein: CSVKGAAATNEKLFF
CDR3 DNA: TGCAGTGTAAAGGGGGCGGCTGCAACTAATGAAAAACTGTTTTTT

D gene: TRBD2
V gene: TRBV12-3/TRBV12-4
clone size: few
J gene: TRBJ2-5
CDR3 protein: CASSFGLVWKPGETQYF
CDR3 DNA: TGTGCCAGCAGTTTTGGACTAGTATGGAAACCAGGCGAGACCCAGTACTTC

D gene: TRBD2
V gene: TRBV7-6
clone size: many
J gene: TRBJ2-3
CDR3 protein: CASSFHLSRGIQRGADTQYF
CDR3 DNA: TGTGCCAGCAGCTTTCATCTTTCGCGGGGAATACAGCGGGGGGCAGATACGCAGTATTTT

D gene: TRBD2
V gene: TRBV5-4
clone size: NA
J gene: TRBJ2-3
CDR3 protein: CASSWGLATSTDTQYF
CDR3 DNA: TGTGCCAGCAGCTGGGGACTAGCGACTAGCACAGATACGCAGTATTTT

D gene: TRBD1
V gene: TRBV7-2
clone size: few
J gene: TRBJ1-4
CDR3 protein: CASSLGQGASEKLFF
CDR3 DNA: TGTGCCAGCAGCTTAGGACAGGGGGCGTCGGAAAAACTGTTTTTT

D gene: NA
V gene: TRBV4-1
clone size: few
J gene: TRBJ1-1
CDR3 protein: CASSLKIGRARGTEAFF
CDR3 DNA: TGCGCCAGCAGCCTAAAGATAGGCAGGGCGAGGGGAACTGAAGCTTTCTTT

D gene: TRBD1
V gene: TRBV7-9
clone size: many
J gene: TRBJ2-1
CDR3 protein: CASSLVRDSSYNEQFF
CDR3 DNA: TGTGCCAGCAGCTTAGTTCGGGACAGCTCCTACAATGAGCAGTTCTTC

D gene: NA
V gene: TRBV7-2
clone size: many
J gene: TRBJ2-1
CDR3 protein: CASSLGSSNEQFF
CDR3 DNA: TGTGCCAGCAGCTTAGGTAGTTCCAATGAGCAGTTCTTC

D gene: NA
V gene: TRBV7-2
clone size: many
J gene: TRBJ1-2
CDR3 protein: CASSPIARTNYGYTF
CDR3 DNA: TGTGCCAGCAGCCCCATCGCCAGGACTAACTATGGCTACACCTTC

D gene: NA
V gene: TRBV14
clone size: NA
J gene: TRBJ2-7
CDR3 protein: CASSQTFGTYEQYF
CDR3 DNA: TGTGCCAGCAGCCAAACCTTTGGGACCTACGAGCAGTACTTC

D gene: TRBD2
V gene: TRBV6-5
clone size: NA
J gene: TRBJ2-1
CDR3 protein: CASSITSGSRNEQFF
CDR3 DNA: TGTGCCAGCAGTATTACTAGCGGTAGTAGGAATGAGCAGTTCTTC

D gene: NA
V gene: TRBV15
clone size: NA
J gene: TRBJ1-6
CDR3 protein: CATSRVSDNSPLHF
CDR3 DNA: TGTGCCACCAGCAGAGTCAGTGATAATTCACCCCTCCACTTT

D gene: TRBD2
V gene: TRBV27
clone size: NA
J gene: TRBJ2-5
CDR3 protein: CASRLLGTSANQETQYF
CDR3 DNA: TGTGCCAGCCGTTTACTTGGGACTAGCGCTAACCAAGAGACCCAGTACTTC

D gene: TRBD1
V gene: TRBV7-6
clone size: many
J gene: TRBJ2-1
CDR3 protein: CASSLGRGLGLYNEQFF
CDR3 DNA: TGTGCCAGCAGCTTAGGCAGGGGGCTGGGGCTCTACAATGAGCAGTTCTTC

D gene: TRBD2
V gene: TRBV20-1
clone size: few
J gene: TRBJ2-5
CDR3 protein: CSATAGGQETQYF
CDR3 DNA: TGCAGTGCTACAGCGGGAGGGCAAGAGACCCAGTACTTC

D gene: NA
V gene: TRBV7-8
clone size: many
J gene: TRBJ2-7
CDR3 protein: CASSLGSGIYEQYF
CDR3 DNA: TGTGCCAGCAGCTTAGGGTCCGGGATCTACGAGCAGTACTTC

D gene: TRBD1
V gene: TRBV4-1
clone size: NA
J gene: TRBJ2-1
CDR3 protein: CASSHSLNDRVVYEQFF
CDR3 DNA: TGCGCCAGCAGCCACTCGCTTAATGACAGGGTTGTTTATGAGCAGTTCTTC

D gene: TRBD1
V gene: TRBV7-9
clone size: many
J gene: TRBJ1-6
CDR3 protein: CASSSHDRGGAGSPLHF
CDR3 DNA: TGTGCCAGCAGCTCCCACGACAGAGGGGGCGCGGGTTCACCCCTCCACTTT

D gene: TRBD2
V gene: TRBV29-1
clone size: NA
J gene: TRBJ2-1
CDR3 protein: CSVEVGLDNEQFF
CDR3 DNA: TGCAGCGTTGAAGTGGGACTAGACAATGAGCAGTTCTTC

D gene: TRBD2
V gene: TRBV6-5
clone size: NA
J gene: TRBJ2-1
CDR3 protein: CASSSTPGTSGSNEQFF
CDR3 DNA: TGTGCCAGCAGTTCAACCCCTGGGACTAGCGGGAGTAATGAGCAGTTCTTC

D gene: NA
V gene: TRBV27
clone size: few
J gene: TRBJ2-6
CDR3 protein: CASSLSGSYFGSSGANVLTF
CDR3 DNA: TGTGCCAGCAGTTTATCGGGGTCATACTTTGGGAGCTCTGGGGCCAACGTCCTGACTTTC

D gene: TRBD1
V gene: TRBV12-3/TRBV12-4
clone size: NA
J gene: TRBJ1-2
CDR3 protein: CASSSTRTGYGYTF
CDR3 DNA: TGTGCCAGCAGTTCCACGAGGACAGGGTATGGCTACACCTTC

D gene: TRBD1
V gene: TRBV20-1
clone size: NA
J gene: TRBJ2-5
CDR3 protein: CSARAGTGRETQYF
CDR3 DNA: TGCAGTGCAAGAGCCGGGACAGGGAGAGAGACCCAGTACTTC

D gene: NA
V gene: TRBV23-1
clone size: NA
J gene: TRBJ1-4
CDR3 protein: CASSQTPRGINEKLFF
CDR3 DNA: TGCGCCAGCAGTCAGACCCCGCGGGGGATTAATGAAAAACTGTTTTTT

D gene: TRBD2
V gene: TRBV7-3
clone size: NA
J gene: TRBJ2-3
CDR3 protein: CASSPPAGTQYF
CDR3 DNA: TGTGCCAGCAGCCCCCCAGCGGGAACGCAGTATTTT

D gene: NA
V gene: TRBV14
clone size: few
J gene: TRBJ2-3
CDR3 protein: CASSLLVGGTDTQYF
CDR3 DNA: TGTGCCAGCAGCCTGCTGGTGGGGGGCACAGATACGCAGTATTTT

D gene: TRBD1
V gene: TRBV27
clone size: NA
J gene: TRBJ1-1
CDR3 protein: CASRRTGFAEAFF
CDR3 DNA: TGTGCCAGCCGCAGGACAGGGTTCGCTGAAGCTTTCTTT

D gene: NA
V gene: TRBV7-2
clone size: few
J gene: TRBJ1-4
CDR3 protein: CASSSRVGEKLFF
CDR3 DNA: TGTGCCAGCAGCTCCAGGGTGGGAGAAAAACTGTTTTTT

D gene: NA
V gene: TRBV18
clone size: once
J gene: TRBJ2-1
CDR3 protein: CASSPISSLAGNEQFF
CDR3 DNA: TGTGCCAGCTCACCCATTAGTTCACTAGCAGGTAATGAGCAGTTCTTC

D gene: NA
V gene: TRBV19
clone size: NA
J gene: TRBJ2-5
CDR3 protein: CASTVFQETQYF
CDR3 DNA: TGTGCCAGCACAGTATTCCAAGAGACCCAGTACTTC

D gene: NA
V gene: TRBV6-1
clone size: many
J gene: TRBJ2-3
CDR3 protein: CASSGPVADTQYF
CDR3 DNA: TGTGCCAGCAGTGGTCCCGTCGCAGATACGCAGTATTTT

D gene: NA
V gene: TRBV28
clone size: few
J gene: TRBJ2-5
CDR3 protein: CASSFRSPQETQYF
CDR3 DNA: TGTGCCAGCAGTTTCAGGTCCCCCCAAGAGACCCAGTACTTC

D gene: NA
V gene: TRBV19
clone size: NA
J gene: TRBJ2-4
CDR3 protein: CASSLQGLAKNIQYF
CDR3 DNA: TGTGCCAGTAGTCTACAGGGTCTAGCCAAAAACATTCAGTACTTC

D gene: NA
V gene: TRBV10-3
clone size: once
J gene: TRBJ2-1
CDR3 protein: CAISEKQSNNEQFF
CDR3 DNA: TGTGCCATCAGTGAAAAGCAATCCAACAATGAGCAGTTCTTC

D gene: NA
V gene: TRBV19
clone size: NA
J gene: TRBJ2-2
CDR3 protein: CASSMPGRAGELFF
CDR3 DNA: TGTGCCAGTAGTATGCCGGGGCGGGCCGGGGAGCTGTTTTTT

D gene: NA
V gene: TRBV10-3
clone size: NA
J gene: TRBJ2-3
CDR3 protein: CAISDPARGYTDTQYF
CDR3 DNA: TGTGCCATCAGTGATCCGGCCAGAGGGTACACAGATACGCAGTATTTT

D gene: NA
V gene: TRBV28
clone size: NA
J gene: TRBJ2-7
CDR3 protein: CASSQLFLQGPPDEQYF
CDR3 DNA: TGTGCCAGCAGTCAATTATTTCTACAGGGCCCCCCGGACGAGCAGTACTTC

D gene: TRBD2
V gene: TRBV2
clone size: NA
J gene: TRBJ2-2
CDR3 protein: CASSSRTSEVGELFF
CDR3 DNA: TGTGCCAGCAGTTCTCGGACTAGCGAGGTCGGGGAGCTGTTTTTT

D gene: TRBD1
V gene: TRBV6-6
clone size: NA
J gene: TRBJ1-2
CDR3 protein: CASRTGRGGYTF
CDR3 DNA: TGTGCCAGTCGGACAGGCCGGGGCGGCTACACCTTC

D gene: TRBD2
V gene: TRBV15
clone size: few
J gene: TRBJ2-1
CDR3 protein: CATSIGSGRADEQFF
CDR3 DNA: TGTGCCACCAGCATCGGTAGCGGGAGAGCGGATGAGCAGTTCTTC

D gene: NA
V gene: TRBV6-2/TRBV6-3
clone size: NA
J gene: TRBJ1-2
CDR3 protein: CASSYDTLNYGYTF
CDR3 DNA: TGTGCCAGCAGTTACGATACGTTAAACTATGGCTACACCTTC